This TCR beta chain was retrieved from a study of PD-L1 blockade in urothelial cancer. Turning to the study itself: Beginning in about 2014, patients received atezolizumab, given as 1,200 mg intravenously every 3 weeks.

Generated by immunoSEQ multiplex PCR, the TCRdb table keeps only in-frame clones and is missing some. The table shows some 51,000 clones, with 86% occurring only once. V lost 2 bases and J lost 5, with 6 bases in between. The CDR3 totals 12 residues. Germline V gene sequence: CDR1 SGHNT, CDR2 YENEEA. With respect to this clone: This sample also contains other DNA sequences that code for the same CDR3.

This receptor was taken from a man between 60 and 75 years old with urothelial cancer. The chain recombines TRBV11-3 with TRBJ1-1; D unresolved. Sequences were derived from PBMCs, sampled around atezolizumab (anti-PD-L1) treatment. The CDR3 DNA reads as TGTGCCAGCAGCTTACGTCTAACTGAAGCTTTCTTT. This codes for CASSLRLTEAFF.